These 32 T cell receptor beta chains were sequenced from one sample in a study of response to subunit inactivated influenza vaccine. TCRdb redid the calling of the RT-PCR reads with MiXCR, one entry per CDR3 protein. Here the sample spans over 800,000 distinct CDR3 sequences, roughly 20% being singletons. Sample: PBMCs from blood, taken roughly 5 days after vaccination. Receptors were obtained from a man between 50 and 59 years old who received an inactivated influenza vaccine.

This chain links TRBV5-1 with TRBJ1-4; 7 positions agree with TRBD1. Looked up from germline, CDR1 is SGHRS and CDR2 is YFSETQ. The CDR3 contains 15 residues. V gave up 4 bases and J gave up 4 bases; unmatched junction bases: 7. For the CDR3, the DNA is TGCGCCAGCAGCCCCCAGGGGGGGAATAATGAAAAACTGTTTTTT. Its protein product is CASSPQGGNNEKLFF.

The chain combines TRBV12-3 or TRBV12-4 with TRBJ2-3; 8 bases fit TRBD2. The CDR3 is 14 amino acids. Germline trimming cut 6 bases from V and 6 bases from J; bases unmatched to any gene: 8. The CDR3 is CASSPLAGQDTQYF. CDR3 coding DNA: TGTGCCAGCAGCCCATTAGCGGGGCAGGATACGCAGTATTTT.

For the CDR3, the DNA is TGTGCCAGCAGCTTCGCCCTGGGGCAGACTAATGAAAAACTGTTTTTT. Translated, it gives CASSFALGQTNEKLFF. This chain connects TRBV7-9 to TRBJ1-4; D is perhaps TRBD1 (5 bases). Between the trimmed V and J ends, which lost 3 bases and 2 bases, there was a span of 13 bases. Germline-derived CDR1 and CDR2 are SEHNR and FQNEAQ (reference sequence). CDR3 length equals 16 residues.

This chain links TRBV27 with TRBJ2-7; 12 bases align to TRBD2. Trimming at V came to 5 bases and at J to 1 base, leaving 9 bases not matched to a gene. Germline CDR1 MNHEY, CDR2 SMNVEV (reference sequence). The CDR3 is made up of 17 amino acids. The CDR3: CASSNKRTSGKSYEQYF. CDR3 coding DNA: TGTGCCAGCAGTAACAAAAGGACTAGCGGGAAGTCCTACGAGCAGTACTTC.

In this sample, this clonotype turned up a few times. The genes are TRBV4-1 and TRBJ2-7; D may be TRBD1 or TRBD2 (5 bases each). V shed 2 bases and J shed 0 bases, with 11 bases lying between them. The CDR3 is 15 amino acids. Germline values: CDR1 MGHRA, CDR2 YSYEKL. In nucleotides, the CDR3 is TGCGCCAGCAGCCAAAGGGGACGGAGCTCCTACGAGCAGTACTTC. It encodes CASSQRGRSSYEQYF.

The rearrangement links TRBV9 to TRBJ1-5, with 7 bases lining up with TRBD1. The CDR3 totals 14 residues. The germline V gene has CDR1 SGDLS and CDR2 YYNGEE. Germline trimming cut 0 bases from V and 7 bases from J; bases unmatched to any gene: 4. The CDR3 nucleotides read TGTGCCAGCAGCGTAGAACAGACAGGGCAGCCCCAGCATTTT. It codes for CASSVEQTGQPQHF.

The chain recombines TRBV20-1 with TRBJ2-3; 10 positions agree with TRBD2. The CDR3 length is 17 residues. Germline CDR1 and CDR2: DFQATT and SNEGSKA (reference sequence). The DNA for the CDR3 is TGCTGCGCCCGGGGGCTAGCGGGAGTCTCGGGCACAGATACGCAGTATTTT. Its translation: CCARGLAGVSGTDTQYF.

This clonotype has only a few counts. The chain employs TRBV10-3 and TRBJ1-2; no definite D call. The ends were cut back, 0 bases at V and 5 bases at J, with 7 bases in the middle. The CDR3 loop spans 13 amino acids. Germline V gene lookup returns CDR1 ENHRY and CDR2 SYGVKD. In DNA, the CDR3 is TGTGCCATCAGTGAGTCGAGCGAATATGGCTACACCTTC. This encodes CAISESSEYGYTF.

The chain joins TRBV29-1 to TRBJ2-5; no clear D gene. The germline V and J ends were trimmed by 1 base and 7 bases, with 22 bases remaining between them. CDR3 length: 16 residues. Per the germline V gene, CDR1 is SQVTM and CDR2 is ANQGSEA. CDR3 loop: CSVEVKRTVAFGTQYF. In nucleotides, the CDR3 is TGCAGCGTTGAAGTTAAACGGACGGTCGCTTTTGGGACCCAGTACTTC.

This clonotype came up a few times. The rearrangement joins TRBV4-3 to TRBJ1-1, with D perhaps matching TRBD1 (5 bases). Trimming took off 0 bases at V and 6 bases at J, with 17 bases between the two ends. This CDR3 is 16 amino acids long. Germline CDR1 LGHNA, CDR2 YSLEER. The CDR3 loop is CASSQDLGDRMSEAFF. Written as DNA, the CDR3 is TGCGCCAGCAGCCAAGATTTGGGGGATCGAATGTCTGAAGCTTTCTTT.

This clonotype showed up just a few times. This chain uses TRBV12-3 or TRBV12-4 with TRBJ2-7, with TRBD1 matching over 7 bases. V shed 5 bases and J 1 base; nucleotides not matched to a gene: 5. The CDR3 runs to 14 residues. The CDR3 reads CASSASDRSYEQYF. The CDR3, as DNA: TGTGCCAGCAGTGCATCGGACAGGTCCTACGAGCAGTACTTC.

This clonotype was found a few times. V gene TRBV5-1 combines with J gene TRBJ2-5; 14 positions match TRBD2. Germline values: CDR1 SGHRS, CDR2 YFSETQ. V dropped 4 bases and J dropped 2; count of bases not matched to a gene: 10. This CDR3 has 18 residues. This CDR3 reads CASSTGTSGSSGQETQYF. The CDR3 bases are TGCGCCAGCAGCACCGGGACTAGCGGGAGTAGTGGACAAGAGACCCAGTACTTC.

This clonotype was observed a handful of times. This chain connects TRBV3-1 to TRBJ2-1; D perhaps matches TRBD2 (5 bases). Trimming stripped 3 bases from V and 4 bases from J, with 13 bases between. The CDR3 contains 15 residues. The germline gives CDR1 LGHDT, CDR2 YNNKEL (reference sequence). The DNA of the CDR3 is TGTGCCAGCAGCCAGGCGGGCCCCCTATACAATGAGCAGTTCTTC. Translated: CASSQAGPLYNEQFF.

The chain couples TRBV20-1 to TRBJ2-3; D is possibly TRBD2 (6 bases). With 3 bases removed from V and 1 base from J, the gap between germline ends came to 11 bases. This CDR3 spans 14 amino acids. Germline values: CDR1 DFQATT, CDR2 SNEGSKA (reference sequence). The CDR3 coding sequence is TGCAGTGCTAGTAACGGGGGTGGCACAGATACGCAGTATTTT. Translating gives CSASNGGGTDTQYF.

This sequence joins TRBV20-1 and TRBJ2-1; the D gene is possibly TRBD1 (5 bases). The CDR3 is 10 amino acids. Trimming cost V 4 bases and J 8 bases, with 6 bases left between them. Germline CDR1 DFQATT, CDR2 SNEGSKA (reference sequence). The CDR3 loop is CSATRDEQFF. CDR3 DNA: TGCAGTGCTACCAGGGATGAGCAGTTCTTC.

This clonotype was seen more than once but under ten times. The V gene is TRBV10-3, the J gene TRBJ2-1, with 10 bases aligning to TRBD1. Trimming took 10 bases from V and 9 from J; bases not matched to a gene: 12. CDR1 and CDR2 (germline): ENHRY, SYGVKD. The CDR3 contains 14 residues. CDR3: CATETGGETGEQFF. DNA for the CDR3: TGTGCCACCGAGACAGGGGGCGAAACGGGTGAGCAGTTCTTC.

This sequence joins TRBV3-1 and TRBJ1-2; possibly TRBD1 for D (5 bases). From germline, CDR1 is LGHDT and CDR2 YNNKEL (reference sequence). Trimming took 5 bases from V and 8 from J, leaving 12 bases between them. The CDR3 runs 12 residues. DNA for the CDR3: TGTGCCAGCAGCACCCGGACATACGGCTACACCTTC. Protein: CASSTRTYGYTF.

This clonotype was seen just once. This chain's CDR3 is CASSLGLAGVGEQYF. As DNA, the CDR3 is TGTGCCAGCAGCCTAGGACTAGCGGGAGTCGGCGAGCAGTACTTC. The genes are TRBV7-2 and TRBJ2-7; 13 bases agree with TRBD2. The CDR3 runs 15 residues. The V and J ends lost 5 bases and 6 bases, in that order; junction bases with no gene match: 7. Germline CDR1 and CDR2: SGHTA and FQGNSA. The full variable domain, with the rest looked up from reference TRBV7-2 and TRBJ2-7, is GAGVSQSPSNKVTEKGKDVELRCDPISGHTALYWYRQSLGQGLEFLIYFQGNSAPDKSGLPSDRFSAERTGGSVSTLTIQRTQQEDSAVYLCASSLGLAGVGEQYFGPGTRLTVT.

There are a few counts of this clonotype. J is TRBJ2-3 and V is TRBV20-1; TRBD1 matches 7 bases. With V trimmed by 0 bases and J by 4 bases, 7 bases remained unmatched. The CDR3 has 15 residues. Germline V gene sequence: CDR1 DFQATT, CDR2 SNEGSKA (reference sequence). The CDR3 spells CSARDMGQWADTQYF. The CDR3 DNA reads TGCAGTGCTAGAGATATGGGACAGTGGGCAGATACGCAGTATTTT.

This clonotype has only a few counts. The chain uses TRBV27 and TRBJ2-7, with D perhaps TRBD2 (6 bases). V shed 3 bases and J shed 7 bases, with 13 bases lying between them. This CDR3 is built from 13 residues. The germline gives CDR1 MNHEY, CDR2 SMNVEV (reference sequence). As DNA, the CDR3 is TGTGCCAGCAGTTTTACGGGACTTGGGGAGCAGTACTTC. Protein product: CASSFTGLGEQYF.

The CDR3 here is CASSLGPILAGGETQYF. CDR3 nucleotide sequence: TGCGCCAGCAGCTTGGGCCCCATACTAGCGGGTGGAGAGACCCAGTACTTC. The chain joins TRBV5-1 to TRBJ2-5; 9 nucleotides align to TRBD2. Trimming cost V 0 bases and J 4 bases; bases outside gene matches: 10. CDR1 is SGHRS and CDR2 is YFSETQ in the germline V gene. The CDR3 consists of 17 residues.

This clonotype was detected once. This chain uses TRBV3-1 with TRBJ2-7; TRBD1 agrees at 7 bases. From germline, CDR1 is LGHDT and CDR2 YNNKEL (reference sequence). The CDR3 has 14 amino acids. The junction had 2 bases not matched to a gene; V was cut back by 0 bases and J by 3 bases. The CDR3 sequence: CASSQEWTGYEQYF. CDR3 sequence (DNA): TGTGCCAGCAGCCAAGAGTGGACAGGCTACGAGCAGTACTTC.

This clonotype was picked up many times. This CDR3 is CASSIASGTYNEQFF. The CDR3, as DNA: TGTGCCAGTAGTATAGCTAGCGGGACGTACAATGAGCAGTTCTTC. The chain links TRBV19 to TRBJ2-1; 9 positions match TRBD2. Trimming at V came to 1 base and at J to 4 bases, leaving 2 bases not matched to a gene. CDR3 length: 15 amino acids. Germline CDR1 LNHDA, CDR2 SQIVND (reference sequence). The whole variable domain, filled in from reference TRBV19 and TRBJ2-1, reads DGGITQSPKYLFRKEGQNVTLSCEQNLNHDAMYWYRQDPGQGLRLIYYSQIVNDFQKGDIAEGYSVSREKKESFPLTVTSAQKNPTAFYLCASSIASGTYNEQFFGPGTRLTVL.

This clonotype was seen only a few times. The chain joins TRBV7-6 to TRBJ2-3, with D unresolved. Per the germline V gene, CDR1 is SGHVS and CDR2 is FNYEAQ. V gave up 0 bases and J gave up 5 bases, with 6 bases separating them. This CDR3 contains 13 residues. CDR3 residues: CASSLAMGDTQYF. CDR3 nucleotides: TGTGCCAGCAGCTTAGCGATGGGAGATACGCAGTATTTT.

This sequence joins TRBV4-2 and TRBJ2-3; 12 bases fit TRBD2. The J segment lost 3 bases and the V segment lost 4 bases, leaving 5 bases of the junction unmatched. In germline, CDR1 is LGHNA, CDR2 YNFKEQ. The CDR3 consists of 16 residues. The CDR3 reads CASSRLAGGITDTQYF. The CDR3 coding sequence is TGTGCCAGCAGCCGGCTAGCGGGAGGGATAACAGATACGCAGTATTTT.

This sequence joins TRBV10-3 and TRBJ2-5; 9 bases map to TRBD1. The junction had 2 bases not matched to a gene; V was cut back by 6 bases and J by 3 bases. The germline V gene has CDR1 ENHRY and CDR2 SYGVKD. This CDR3 has 13 amino acids. CDR3 DNA sequence: TGTGCCATCAGCAGGACAGGGGAAGAGACCCAGTACTTC. This sequence encodes CAISRTGEETQYF.

This clonotype occurred many times. This rearrangement joins TRBV12-3 or TRBV12-4 to TRBJ2-2; perhaps TRBD2 as D (5 bases). Trimming took off 0 bases at V and 8 bases at J, with 7 bases between the two ends. CDR3 length: 13 amino acids. CDR3 sequence (DNA): TGTGCCAGCAGTTTAGCGGGAGTTGGGGAGCTGTTTTTT. The encoded protein is CASSLAGVGELFF.

This clonotype was seen many times. The V and J genes are TRBV5-1 and TRBJ2-1; D remains ambiguous. The V end was cut by 2 bases, the J end by 5 bases, with 8 bases between. This CDR3 spans 13 amino acids. Per the germline V gene, CDR1 is SGHRS and CDR2 is YFSETQ. The CDR3 loop reads CASSFGPNNEQFF. In DNA form, the CDR3 reads TGCGCCAGCAGCTTCGGCCCAAACAATGAGCAGTTCTTC.

This clonotype turned up a few times. The chain couples TRBV27 to TRBJ2-3; TRBD2 is a possible D gene (5 bases). The length of the CDR3 is 18 residues. Germline CDR1 is MNHEY and CDR2 is SMNVEV (reference sequence). Trimming took off 0 bases at V and 6 bases at J, with 22 bases between the two ends. The CDR3 DNA reads as TGTGCCAGCAGTTTATCTATCCTAGAGCGGCGTTCGGCTGATACGCAGTATTTT. Residues: CASSLSILERRSADTQYF.

The chain carries TRBV9 and TRBJ2-5; TRBD2 matches 11 bases. J gave up 4 bases and V 4 bases, and 3 bases lay outside the gene matches. From germline, CDR1 is SGDLS and CDR2 YYNGEE. The CDR3 sequence is 14 residues long. CDR3 residues: CASSTSGSGETQYF. The CDR3 DNA sequence: TGTGCCAGCAGCACTAGCGGGAGTGGAGAGACCCAGTACTTC. The variable domain in full, completed from reference TRBV9 and TRBJ2-5, reads DSGVTQTPKHLITATGQRVTLRCSPRSGDLSVYWYQQSLDQGLQFLIQYYNGEERAKGNILERFSAQQFPDLHSELNLSSLELGDSALYFCASSTSGSGETQYFGPGTRLLVL.

The sample holds a few counts of this clonotype. This chain connects TRBV6-5 to TRBJ2-7; a possible D gene is TRBD2 (5 bases). V dropped 4 bases and J dropped 10 bases, with 11 bases sitting between them. The CDR3 totals 11 residues. Germline assignment: CDR1 MNHEY and CDR2 SVGAGI. CDR3 nucleotides: TGTGCCAGCAGTTCAGCGGCTAATCAGTACTTC. It specifies CASSSAANQYF.

Only a few counts were recorded for this clonotype. The chain links TRBV5-1 to TRBJ2-3; D is unresolved. In germline, CDR1 is SGHRS, CDR2 YFSETQ. This CDR3 is built from 15 residues. Trimming took off 4 bases at V and 0 bases at J, with 12 bases between the two ends. This CDR3 is CASSLNWGSTDTQYF. In DNA form, the CDR3 reads TGCGCCAGCAGCCTCAACTGGGGTAGCACAGATACGCAGTATTTT. Combining the CDR3 with reference TRBV5-1 and TRBJ2-3 gives the whole variable domain KAGVTQTPRYLIKTRGQQVTLSCSPISGHRSVSWYQQTPGQGLQFLFEYFSETQRNKGNFPGRFSGRQFSNSRSEMNVSTLELGDSALYLCASSLNWGSTDTQYFGPGTRLTVL.